A selection of T cell receptor beta chains follows, all from one sample in a study of cytomegalovirus exposure and HLA in healthy donors. The method was immunoSEQ multiplex PCR; TCRdb's version includes in-frame clones alone and lacks a portion of them. This table has hundreds of thousands of clones, 70% to 80% appearing once. The sample consisted of PBMCs. These receptors came from a girl aged 2-10 years in good health and CMV-seronegative. Both conserved end residues are part of each CDR3. The order of the fields is clone size, J gene, V gene, D gene, CDR3 protein, CDR3 DNA. A D gene is named only where the DNA matches it firmly. The size entry is marked missing in some rows and otherwise reads once, few, many or a size class.

clone_size: NA
j_call: TRBJ1-2
v_call: TRBV29-1
d_call: NA
cdr3_aa: CSVEDINYGYTF
cdr3_nt: TGCAGCGTTGAGGACATCAACTATGGCTACACCTTC

clone_size: NA
j_call: TRBJ2-7
v_call: TRBV6-1
d_call: TRBD1
cdr3_aa: CASSARQGRDYEQYF
cdr3_nt: TGTGCCAGCAGTGCGAGACAGGGTCGCGACTACGAGCAGTACTTC

clone_size: NA
j_call: TRBJ2-2
v_call: TRBV19
d_call: NA
cdr3_aa: CASRDSGVGDTGELFF
cdr3_nt: TGTGCCAGTAGGGACTCTGGGGTTGGGGACACCGGGGAGCTGTTTTTT

clone_size: NA
j_call: TRBJ2-1
v_call: TRBV7-9
d_call: TRBD1
cdr3_aa: CASSLTGTGEGSEQFF
cdr3_nt: TGTGCCAGCAGCTTGACCGGGACAGGGGAAGGATCTGAGCAGTTCTTC

clone_size: NA
j_call: TRBJ2-7
v_call: TRBV2
d_call: TRBD1
cdr3_aa: CASKGTGQTYEQYF
cdr3_nt: TGTGCCAGCAAGGGGACAGGGCAGACCTACGAGCAGTACTTC

clone_size: NA
j_call: TRBJ2-5
v_call: TRBV2
d_call: NA
cdr3_aa: CASSGHRVKQYF
cdr3_nt: TGTGCCAGCAGCGGTCACAGGGTCAAGCAGTACTTC

clone_size: NA
j_call: TRBJ2-7
v_call: TRBV7-9
d_call: TRBD2
cdr3_aa: CASSSPASGIHEQYF
cdr3_nt: TGTGCCAGCAGCTCGCCAGCTAGCGGCATCCACGAGCAGTACTTC

clone_size: once
j_call: TRBJ1-1
v_call: TRBV2
d_call: TRBD1
cdr3_aa: CASSLGQEVGAFF
cdr3_nt: TGTGCCAGCAGTCTTGGACAGGAAGTGGGAGCTTTCTTT

clone_size: NA
j_call: TRBJ2-7
v_call: TRBV27
d_call: NA
cdr3_aa: CASSFGPTYEQYF
cdr3_nt: TGTGCCAGCAGTTTTGGCCCAACCTACGAGCAGTACTTC

clone_size: NA
j_call: TRBJ2-2
v_call: TRBV5-3
d_call: TRBD2
cdr3_aa: CARSDRREGYTGELFF
cdr3_nt: TGTGCCAGAAGCGACAGGCGGGAGGGGTACACCGGGGAGCTGTTTTTT

clone_size: NA
j_call: TRBJ2-5
v_call: TRBV7-9
d_call: NA
cdr3_aa: CASSLVETQYF
cdr3_nt: TGTGCCAGCAGCCTTGTAGAGACCCAGTACTTC

clone_size: NA
j_call: TRBJ1-1
v_call: TRBV5-1
d_call: TRBD1
cdr3_aa: CASSLIGGWSTEAFF
cdr3_nt: TGCGCCAGCAGCTTGATAGGGGGCTGGAGCACTGAAGCTTTCTTT

clone_size: NA
j_call: TRBJ2-1
v_call: TRBV27
d_call: TRBD2
cdr3_aa: CASSWAGGRVYEQFF
cdr3_nt: TGTGCCAGCAGTTGGGCGGGGGGCCGGGTTTACGAGCAGTTCTTC

clone_size: NA
j_call: TRBJ1-2
v_call: TRBV27
d_call: NA
cdr3_aa: CASSFRDQGRYTF
cdr3_nt: TGTGCCAGCAGTTTCCGCGATCAGGGAAGGTACACCTTC

clone_size: NA
j_call: TRBJ2-7
v_call: TRBV27
d_call: NA
cdr3_aa: CASRQGADEQYF
cdr3_nt: TGTGCCAGCAGGCAGGGCGCGGACGAGCAGTACTTC

clone_size: NA
j_call: TRBJ2-7
v_call: TRBV11-2
d_call: NA
cdr3_aa: CASSLGLVAYEQYF
cdr3_nt: TGTGCCAGCAGCTTAGGACTAGTAGCCTACGAGCAGTACTTC

clone_size: NA
j_call: TRBJ2-7
v_call: TRBV30
d_call: TRBD2
cdr3_aa: CAWTRLAGVSSKQYF
cdr3_nt: TGTGCCTGGACCCGACTAGCGGGAGTTAGTTCTAAGCAGTACTTC

clone_size: few
j_call: TRBJ1-1
v_call: TRBV6-1
d_call: TRBD1
cdr3_aa: CASSWDRGTEAFF
cdr3_nt: TGTGCCAGCAGTTGGGACAGGGGGACTGAAGCTTTCTTT

clone_size: NA
j_call: TRBJ1-1
v_call: TRBV15
d_call: TRBD1
cdr3_aa: CATSRGGQGSTEAFF
cdr3_nt: TGTGCCACCAGCAGAGGGGGACAGGGATCCACTGAAGCTTTCTTT

clone_size: NA
j_call: TRBJ1-2
v_call: TRBV28
d_call: NA
cdr3_aa: CASSFYSPYTYYGYTF
cdr3_nt: TGTGCCAGCAGTTTTTACTCGCCCTATACTTACTATGGCTACACCTTC

clone_size: NA
j_call: TRBJ2-1
v_call: TRBV2
d_call: TRBD2
cdr3_aa: CASVLAGSNRSYNEQFF
cdr3_nt: TGTGCCAGCGTGCTAGCGGGCTCCAACAGGTCCTACAATGAGCAGTTCTTC